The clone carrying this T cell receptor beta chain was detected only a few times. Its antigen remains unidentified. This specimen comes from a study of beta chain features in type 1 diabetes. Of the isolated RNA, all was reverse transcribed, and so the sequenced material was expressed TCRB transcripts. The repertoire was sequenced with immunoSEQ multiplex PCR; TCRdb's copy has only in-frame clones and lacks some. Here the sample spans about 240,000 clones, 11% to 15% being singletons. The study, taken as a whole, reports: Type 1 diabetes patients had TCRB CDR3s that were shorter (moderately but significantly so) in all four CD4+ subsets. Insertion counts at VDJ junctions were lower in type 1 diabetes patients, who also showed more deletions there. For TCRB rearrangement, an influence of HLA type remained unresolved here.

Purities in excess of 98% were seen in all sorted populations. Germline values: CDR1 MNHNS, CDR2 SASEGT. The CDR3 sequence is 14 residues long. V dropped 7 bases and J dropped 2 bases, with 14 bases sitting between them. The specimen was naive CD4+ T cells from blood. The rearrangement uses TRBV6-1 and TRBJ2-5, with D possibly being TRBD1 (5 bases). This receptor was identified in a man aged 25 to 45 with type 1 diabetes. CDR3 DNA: TGTGCCAGCATGGAGTCAGGGCGGCAAGAGACCCAGTACTTC. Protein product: CASMESGRQETQYF.